The rows below give T cell receptor beta chains drawn from one sample of a study of T-cell reconstitution after alpha-beta-depleted transplantation in children. TCRdb independently ran MiXCR on the PCR reads; one entry per CDR3 protein. The sample has approximately 240,000 distinct CDR3 sequences; approximately 11% are singletons. Here the sequenced sample was PBMCs, taken before TCRalphabeta/CD19-depleted stem cell transplant. These receptors came from a child under two years old with acute myeloid leukemia, due to receive a stem cell transplant. Each CDR3 is given with its conserved first and last residue. D genes are given only for firm matches. Part of the rows lack a size; the others show once, few, many or a class for expanded clones.

j_call clone_size d_call v_call cdr3_aa cdr3_nt
TRBJ1-1 few TRBD1 TRBV7-3 CASSSQGVAEAFF TGTGCCAGCAGCTCTCAGGGGGTCGCTGAAGCTTTCTTT
TRBJ2-1 many . TRBV7-9 CASSLRPNPYNEQFF TGTGCCAGCAGCTTACGGCCTAATCCCTACAATGAGCAGTTCTTC
TRBJ2-3 many . TRBV29-1 CSVDGGAGDPPDTQYF TGCAGCGTTGATGGGGGGGCGGGAGACCCGCCAGATACGCAGTATTTT
TRBJ1-2 many TRBD1 TRBV12-3/TRBV12-4 CASSLNRGGYGYTF TGTGCCAGCAGCCTGAACAGGGGAGGCTATGGCTACACCTTC
TRBJ1-1 many . TRBV5-1 CASSLQHRSNTEAFF TGCGCCAGCAGCCTTCAACATAGATCGAACACTGAAGCTTTCTTT
TRBJ2-1 many TRBD1 TRBV18 CASSPGQAVNEQFF TGTGCCAGCTCACCGGGACAGGCGGTCAATGAGCAGTTCTTC
TRBJ1-4 many TRBD1 TRBV15 CATSVGQGLTKLFF TGTGCCACCAGTGTCGGACAGGGGCTCACGAAACTGTTTTTT
TRBJ2-5 . . TRBV6-1 CASSASIGGPLHF TGTGCCAGCAGTGCTTCCATTGGAGGACCGCTTCACTTC
TRBJ2-3 . TRBD1 TRBV18 CASSPRQGATDTQYF TGTGCCAGCTCACCTCGACAGGGGGCCACAGATACGCAGTATTTT
TRBJ2-5 many . TRBV5-1 CASSFDNRETQYF TGCGCCAGCAGCTTTGATAATCGGGAGACCCAGTACTTC
TRBJ2-2 many TRBD2 TRBV5-1 CASRPSGTFTGELFF TGCGCCAGCCGGCCTAGCGGGACCTTCACCGGGGAGCTGTTTTTT
TRBJ2-1 many . TRBV20-1 CSARDVMRSGPEQFF TGCAGTGCTAGAGATGTGATGCGGAGTGGACCTGAGCAGTTCTTC
TRBJ2-2 many . TRBV20-1 CSARSGTEPSNTGELFF TGCAGTGCCAGATCCGGGACGGAGCCTTCGAACACCGGGGAGCTGTTTTTT
TRBJ1-1 many . TRBV20-1 CSARQPSATEAFF TGCAGTGCTAGACAGCCGTCGGCGACTGAAGCTTTCTTT
TRBJ2-4 many TRBD2 TRBV3-1 CASGYGGAQNIQYF TGTGCCAGCGGGTACGGGGGGGCCCAAAACATTCAGTACTTC
TRBJ2-1 many TRBD2 TRBV28 CASTSGTTRVNEQFF TGTGCCAGCACTTCCGGGACTACCAGAGTCAATGAGCAGTTCTTC
TRBJ2-7 many TRBD1 TRBV10-3 CAIKPEVGQGFYEQYF TGTGCCATCAAACCGGAGGTGGGACAGGGCTTCTACGAGCAGTACTTC
TRBJ1-4 . . TRBV5-4 CASSLRQGNEKPFF TGTGCCAGCAGCTTGAGGCAGGGGAATGAAAAACCGTTTTTT
TRBJ1-1 many . TRBV28 CASSTRGGRTEAFF TGTGCCAGCAGTACCCGAGGAGGACGCACTGAAGCTTTCTTT
TRBJ2-7 many . TRBV4-1 CASSQALLFYEQYF TGCGCCAGCAGCCAAGCCCTTCTCTTCTACGAGCAGTACTTC
TRBJ2-5 many . TRBV7-9 CASSVSGIETQYF TGTGCCAGCAGCGTATCCGGGATAGAGACCCAGTACTTC
TRBJ2-1 many . TRBV20-1 CSARKPASEVEQFF TGCAGTGCTAGAAAGCCGGCTAGCGAGGTTGAGCAGTTCTTC
TRBJ2-2 many . TRBV5-1 CASSLALGLNTGELFF TGCGCCAGCAGCTTGGCCTTAGGACTCAACACCGGGGAGCTGTTTTTT
TRBJ1-2 many . TRBV2 CASSDAVSANYGYTF TGTGCCAGCAGTGATGCGGTTTCGGCTAACTATGGCTACACCTTC
TRBJ2-1 many TRBD2 TRBV5-1 CASSLAGTSKSNEQFF TGCGCCAGCAGCTTGGCCGGGACTAGCAAATCCAATGAGCAGTTCTTC
TRBJ2-1 . . TRBV6-4 CASRPQGFYNEQFF TGTGCCAGCAGACCACAGGGATTCTACAATGAGCAGTTCTTC
TRBJ2-5 many . TRBV11-2 CASSAIQGGYQETQYF TGTGCCAGCAGCGCGATCCAGGGGGGGTACCAAGAGACCCAGTACTTC
TRBJ2-5 many . TRBV20-1 CSARDLRTQYF TGCAGTGCTAGAGACCTCAGGACCCAGTACTTC
TRBJ2-5 . . TRBV10-1 CASSERADQETQYF TGCGCCAGCAGTGAGAGGGCTGACCAAGAGACCCAGTACTTC
TRBJ2-7 many TRBD1 TRBV12-3/TRBV12-4 CASSQQGPGIYEQYF TGTGCCAGCAGTCAACAGGGGCCCGGGATATACGAGCAGTACTTC
TRBJ2-1 many . TRBV7-2 CASSLAYGNNEQFF TGTGCCAGCAGCTTAGCATATGGAAACAATGAGCAGTTCTTC
TRBJ1-1 many . TRBV7-8 CASSLGSNLGNTEAFF TGTGCCAGCAGCTTAGGGTCCAATTTGGGGAACACTGAAGCTTTCTTT
TRBJ2-1 many TRBD1 TRBV20-1 CSASPWDSTYNEQFF TGCAGTGCTAGTCCTTGGGACAGTACCTACAATGAGCAGTTCTTC
TRBJ1-1 many . TRBV7-9 CASSLAGGREAFF TGTGCCAGCAGCTTAGCGGGGGGACGCGAAGCTTTCTTT
TRBJ1-1 many . TRBV24-1 CATSDSGRSTEAFF TGTGCCACCAGTGATTCCGGACGGAGCACTGAAGCTTTCTTT
TRBJ1-1 many . TRBV5-1 CASSLEPIGSEAFF TGCGCCAGCAGCTTGGAACCGATCGGCTCTGAAGCTTTCTTT
TRBJ2-2 many TRBD1 TRBV3-1 CASSRYGTENTGELFF TGTGCCAGCAGCCGTTATGGGACAGAGAACACCGGGGAGCTGTTTTTT
TRBJ2-1 few . TRBV20-1 CSARRGSVTRYNEQFF TGCAGTGCTAGAAGAGGATCGGTCACGAGGTACAATGAGCAGTTCTTC
TRBJ1-5 many . TRBV3-1 CASSQEGDRQRTQPQHF TGTGCCAGCAGCCAAGAGGGTGATCGGCAGAGGACTCAGCCCCAGCATTTT
TRBJ2-1 many TRBD2 TRBV7-2 CASSHGRNYNEQFF TGTGCCAGCAGCCACGGGAGGAATTACAATGAGCAGTTCTTC
TRBJ2-3 many . TRBV20-1 CSALGNGVDTQYF TGCAGTGCCCTCGGTAACGGTGTAGATACGCAGTATTTT
TRBJ1-5 many TRBD1 TRBV2 CASSEETGGNQPQHF TGTGCCAGCAGTGAAGAAACAGGGGGCAATCAGCCCCAGCATTTT
TRBJ1-2 many . TRBV20-1 CSARGGRLNYGYTF TGCAGTGCTAGGGGAGGTCGGCTTAACTATGGCTACACCTTC
TRBJ1-1 many . TRBV20-1 CSARDPGEDTEAFF TGCAGTGCTAGAGATCCAGGAGAGGACACTGAAGCTTTCTTT
TRBJ1-2 many TRBD1 TRBV15 CATSRTAGGNYGYTF TGTGCCACCAGCAGAACCGCAGGGGGGAACTATGGCTACACCTTC
TRBJ1-2 many . TRBV25-1 CASSEPGESYTF TGTGCCAGCAGTGAACCAGGGGAGAGCTACACCTTC
TRBJ2-3 . TRBD2 TRBV5-1 CASSMKTLGGVTDTQYF TGCGCCAGCAGCATGAAAACTTTGGGGGGGGTCACAGATACGCAGTATTTT
TRBJ1-5 . . TRBV7-2 CASSSQLAGGLLISTDTQHF TGTGCCAGCAGTTCACAACTAGCGGGGGGCCTCCTGATCTCCACAGATACGCAGCATTTT
TRBJ1-4 many TRBD1 TRBV5-1 CASSLGTGIEKLFF TGCGCCAGCAGCTTGGGGACAGGGATTGAAAAACTGTTTTTT
TRBJ2-7 once TRBD1 TRBV7-2 CASSLLGPGQGSGEQYF TGTGCCAGCAGCTTACTGGGTCCGGGACAGGGGTCTGGAGAGCAGTACTTC
TRBJ1-1 many . TRBV29-1 CSVQLGTEAFF TGCAGCGTTCAACTTGGGACAGAAGCTTTCTTT
TRBJ1-5 many . TRBV29-1 CSVSPTGGQPQHF TGCAGCGTCTCCCCCACTGGGGGTCAGCCCCAGCATTTT
TRBJ2-1 many TRBD2 TRBV7-8 CASSLAAGLARGEQFF TGTGCCAGCAGCTTAGCTGCCGGACTAGCGAGGGGTGAGCAGTTCTTC
TRBJ1-5 many . TRBV20-1 CSAKRAGNQPQHF TGCAGTGCAAAACGAGCGGGAAATCAGCCCCAGCATTTT
TRBJ2-5 . . TRBV6-5 CASSYMETQETQYF TGTGCCAGCAGTTACATGGAAACTCAAGAGACCCAGTACTTC
TRBJ2-1 many . TRBV20-1 CSARLGGYNEQFF TGCAGTGCTCGATTGGGCGGCTACAATGAGCAGTTCTTC
TRBJ2-7 many TRBD1 TRBV5-1 CASSRLPGTGPYEQYF TGCGCCAGCAGCAGACTACCCGGGACAGGGCCCTACGAGCAGTACTTC
TRBJ2-2 . . TRBV6-5 CASSSGLIVGELLF TGTGCCAGCAGTTCAGGACTAATTGTAGGGGAGCTGCTTTTT
TRBJ1-1 many . TRBV12-3/TRBV12-4 CASSWGLVNTEAFF TGTGCCAGCAGTTGGGGGTTGGTGAACACTGAAGCTTTCTTT